This record concerns one T cell receptor beta chain sequence. Its cognate antigen is unknown. Germline loops: CDR1 SGDLS, CDR2 YYNGEE. This CDR3 is built from 16 residues. J lost 2 bases, V lost 0 bases, and 7 bases had no gene match. The data stem from a study of T cell responses to AZD1222 COVID-19 vaccine. Notes on the study in general: White British ancestry dominated among donors, who included more females, and clonal diversity was possibly underestimated. A rise in Spike-specific TCR breadth and depth followed two AZD1222 doses.

Clones were sequenced by immunoSEQ multiplex PCR, and TCRdb holds only the in-frame ones, with some missing. The sample gives approximately 180,000 clones, around nine tenths of which show up once; about 3.6% is in the top ten. The sequenced sample was peripheral blood, obtained 28 days after the second dose of the MenACWY control vaccine. The J gene is TRBJ2-7, the V gene TRBV9, with 8 bases fitting TRBD1. The TCR was taken from an adult who received the MenACWY meningococcal vaccine as a control. The CDR3 bases are TGTGCCAGCAGCGTAGGCATCAGGGGGCCGACCTACGAGCAGTACTTC. Its translation is CASSVGIRGPTYEQYF. Using reference TRBV9 and TRBJ2-7 for the parts outside the CDR3, the full variable domain is DSGVTQTPKHLITATGQRVTLRCSPRSGDLSVYWYQQSLDQGLQFLIQYYNGEERAKGNILERFSAQQFPDLHSELNLSSLELGDSALYFCASSVGIRGPTYEQYFGPGTRLTVT.